This entry is about one T cell receptor (beta chain). The V and J ends lost 8 bases and 6 bases, in that order; junction bases with no gene match: 12. Looked up from germline, CDR1 is MNHNS and CDR2 is SASEGT. CDR3 length: 15 amino acids. The data were obtained in a study of OX40 agonist ivuxolimab in advanced cancers. Study summary: With ivuxolimab, an agonistic anti-OX40 (CD134) antibody, patients were treated.

Using immunoSEQ multiplex PCR, the repertoire was profiled, and TCRdb retains in-frame clones only, with some absent. The sample shows approximately 65,000 clones, 89% of them seen only once. Autoimmune disease history or systemic immunosuppression barred patients. Sampling times: baseline, cycle 4 day 1, cycle 7 day 1. This rearrangement joins TRBV6-1 to TRBJ2-7; 11 nucleotides align to TRBD1. Sequenced here: CD4+ or CD8+ T cells sorted from blood, sampled in a trial of the OX40 agonist ivuxolimab. The receptor comes from an adult with an advanced solid tumor such as melanoma, head and neck, liver or kidney cancer. The CDR3 reads CASFTTGTGGIEQYF. CDR3 nucleotide sequence: TGTGCCAGCTTTACGACCGGGACAGGGGGTATCGAGCAGTACTTC.